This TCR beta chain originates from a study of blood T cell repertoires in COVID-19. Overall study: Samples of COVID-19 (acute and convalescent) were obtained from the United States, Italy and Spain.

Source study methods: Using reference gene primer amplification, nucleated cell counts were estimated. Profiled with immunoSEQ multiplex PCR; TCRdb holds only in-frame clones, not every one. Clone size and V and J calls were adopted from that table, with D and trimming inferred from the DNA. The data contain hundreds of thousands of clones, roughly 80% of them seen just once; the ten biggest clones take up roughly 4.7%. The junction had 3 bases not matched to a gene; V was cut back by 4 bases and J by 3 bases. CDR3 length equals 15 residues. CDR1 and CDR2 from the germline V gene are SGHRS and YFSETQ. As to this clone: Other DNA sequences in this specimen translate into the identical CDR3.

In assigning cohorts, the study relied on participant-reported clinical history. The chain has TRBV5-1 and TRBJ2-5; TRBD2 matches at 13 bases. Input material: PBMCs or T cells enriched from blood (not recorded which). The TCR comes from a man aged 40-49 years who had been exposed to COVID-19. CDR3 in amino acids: CASSAGTSGEETQYF. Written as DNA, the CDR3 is TGCGCCAGCAGCGCGGGGACTAGCGGGGAAGAGACCCAGTACTTC.